This T cell receptor beta chain appears in the sequencing data of a study of beta chain features in type 1 diabetes. Study-wide results and caveats: High TCR expression in some cells could lead to their over-representation in cDNA sequencing. TCRB CDR3 length was moderately but significantly reduced in all four CD4+ subsets of Type 1 diabetes patients.

Expressed TCRB transcripts got sequenced, as all isolated RNA was reverse transcribed. Profiling relied on immunoSEQ multiplex PCR, and the TCRdb table lists in-frame clones only, not all of them. The data contain 630,000 or so clones, over 12% of them seen just once; the ten biggest clones take up 0.03% to 0.04%. It was via CD45RO/CCR7/CD25/CD127/CD95/CD27 that CD4+ naive, central memory, regulatory and stem cell-like memory cells were sorted. This clone was observed a few times. The antigen is undetermined. Germline lookup yields CDR1 LNHNV and CDR2 YYDKDF (reference sequence). Trimming removed 5 bases at V and 0 bases at J, with 18 bases between. There are 17 residues in the CDR3.

The chain recombines TRBV15 with TRBJ2-3; D is possibly TRBD2 (6 bases). The specimen sequenced was naive CD4+ T cells from blood. The clonotype comes from a man in his late teens or twenties with type 1 diabetes. In nucleotides, the CDR3 is TGTGCCACCAGCTCACAGACTAGGCGGACTAGCACAGATACGCAGTATTTT. Translated, it gives CATSSQTRRTSTDTQYF. Using reference TRBV15 and TRBJ2-3 for the parts outside the CDR3, the full variable domain is DAMVIQNPRYQVTQFGKPVTLSCSQTLNHNVMYWYQQKSSQAPKLLFHYYDKDFNNEADTPDNFQSRRPNTSFCFLDIRSPGLGDTAMYLCATSSQTRRTSTDTQYFGPGTRLTVL.